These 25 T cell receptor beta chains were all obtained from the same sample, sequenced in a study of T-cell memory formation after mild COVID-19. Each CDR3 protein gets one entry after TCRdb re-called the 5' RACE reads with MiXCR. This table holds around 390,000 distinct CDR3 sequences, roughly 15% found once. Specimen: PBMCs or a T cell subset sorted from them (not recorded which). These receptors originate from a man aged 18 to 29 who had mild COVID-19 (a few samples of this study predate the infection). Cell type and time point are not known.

This CDR3 is CATTPYEQYF. CDR3 DNA sequence: TGTGCCACTACTCCCTACGAGCAGTACTTC. V and J are TRBV24-1 and TRBJ2-7; D is ambiguous. Deletions cut 10 bases from V and 2 bases from J, with 5 bases between. The length of the CDR3 is 10 residues. Per the germline V gene, CDR1 is KGHDR and CDR2 is SFDVKD.

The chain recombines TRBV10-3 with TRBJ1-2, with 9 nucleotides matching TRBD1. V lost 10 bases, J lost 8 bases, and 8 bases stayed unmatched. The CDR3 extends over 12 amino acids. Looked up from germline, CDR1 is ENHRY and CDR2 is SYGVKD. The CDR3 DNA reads TGTGCCACCGGGGACAGGGAGGGAGGCTACACCTTC. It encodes CATGDREGGYTF.

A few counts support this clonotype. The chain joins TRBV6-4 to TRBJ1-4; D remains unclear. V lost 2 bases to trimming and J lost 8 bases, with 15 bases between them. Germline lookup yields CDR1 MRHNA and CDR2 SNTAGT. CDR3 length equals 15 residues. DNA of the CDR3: TGTGCCAGCAGTGACGTGCAGACTGAGAACGAAAAACTGTTTTTT. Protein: CASSDVQTENEKLFF.

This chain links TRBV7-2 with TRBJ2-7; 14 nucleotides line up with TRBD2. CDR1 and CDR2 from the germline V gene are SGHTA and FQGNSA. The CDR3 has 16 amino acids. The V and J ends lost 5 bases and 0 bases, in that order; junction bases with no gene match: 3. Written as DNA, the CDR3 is TGTGCCAGCAGCGCCGGACTAGCGGGGGGCTCCTACGAGCAGTACGTC. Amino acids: CASSAGLAGGSYEQYV.

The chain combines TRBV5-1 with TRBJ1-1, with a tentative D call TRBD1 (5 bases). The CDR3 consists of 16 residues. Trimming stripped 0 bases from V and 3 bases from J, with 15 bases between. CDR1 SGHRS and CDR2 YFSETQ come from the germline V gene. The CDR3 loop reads CASSLGGRPWDTEAFF. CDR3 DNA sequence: TGCGCCAGCAGCTTGGGGGGCCGACCGTGGGACACTGAAGCTTTCTTT.

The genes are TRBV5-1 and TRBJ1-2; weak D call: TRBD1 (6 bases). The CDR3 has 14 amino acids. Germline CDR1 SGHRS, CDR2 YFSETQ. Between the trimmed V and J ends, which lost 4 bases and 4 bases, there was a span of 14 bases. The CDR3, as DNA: TGCGCCAGCAGCCCTCGGGGGGGCAGCTATGGCTACACCTTC. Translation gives CASSPRGGSYGYTF.

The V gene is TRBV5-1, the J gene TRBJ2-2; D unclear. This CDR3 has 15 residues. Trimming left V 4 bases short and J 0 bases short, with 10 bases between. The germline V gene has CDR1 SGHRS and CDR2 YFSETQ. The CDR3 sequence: CASSRLAANTGELFF. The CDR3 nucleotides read TGCGCCAGCAGCCGGCTGGCGGCGAACACCGGGGAGCTGTTTTTT.

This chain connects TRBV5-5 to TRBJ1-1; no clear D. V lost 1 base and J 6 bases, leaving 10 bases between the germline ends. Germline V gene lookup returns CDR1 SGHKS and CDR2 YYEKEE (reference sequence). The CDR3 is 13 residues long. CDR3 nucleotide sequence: TGTGCCAGCAGCTTGAATCGGGTCCCTGAAGCTTTCTTT. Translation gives CASSLNRVPEAFF.

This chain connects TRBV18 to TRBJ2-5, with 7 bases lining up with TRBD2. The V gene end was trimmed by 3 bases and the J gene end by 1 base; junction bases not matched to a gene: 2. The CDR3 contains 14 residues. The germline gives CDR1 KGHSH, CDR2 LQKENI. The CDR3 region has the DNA TGTGCCAGCTCACCGGGACTACTCCAAGAGACCCAGTACTTC. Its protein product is CASSPGLLQETQYF.

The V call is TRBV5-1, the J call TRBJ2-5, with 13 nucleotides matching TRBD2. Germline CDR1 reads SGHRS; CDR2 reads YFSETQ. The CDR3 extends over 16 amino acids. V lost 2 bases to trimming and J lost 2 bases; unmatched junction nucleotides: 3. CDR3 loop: CASSFGLAGEQETQYF. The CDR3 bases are TGCGCCAGCAGCTTCGGACTAGCGGGGGAACAAGAGACCCAGTACTTC.

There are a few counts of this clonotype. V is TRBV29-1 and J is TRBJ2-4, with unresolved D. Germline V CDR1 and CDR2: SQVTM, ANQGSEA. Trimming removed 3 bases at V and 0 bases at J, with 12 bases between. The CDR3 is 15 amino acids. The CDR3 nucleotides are TGCAGCGTTGACGGGTTAGGCTTAGCCAAAAACATTCAGTACTTC. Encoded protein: CSVDGLGLAKNIQYF.

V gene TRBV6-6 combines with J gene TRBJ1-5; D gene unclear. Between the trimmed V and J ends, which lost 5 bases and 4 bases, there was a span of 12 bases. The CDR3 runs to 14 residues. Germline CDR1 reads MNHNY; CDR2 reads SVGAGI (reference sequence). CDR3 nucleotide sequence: TGTGCCAGCAGTCGCGTGGCCGATAATCAGCCCCAGCATTTT. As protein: CASSRVADNQPQHF.

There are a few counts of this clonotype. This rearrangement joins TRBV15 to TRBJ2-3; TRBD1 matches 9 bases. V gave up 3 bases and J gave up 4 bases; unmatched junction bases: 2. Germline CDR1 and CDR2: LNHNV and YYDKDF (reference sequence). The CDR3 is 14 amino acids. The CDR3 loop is CATSSRQGADTQYF. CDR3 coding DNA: TGTGCCACCAGCAGTAGACAGGGGGCAGATACGCAGTATTTT.

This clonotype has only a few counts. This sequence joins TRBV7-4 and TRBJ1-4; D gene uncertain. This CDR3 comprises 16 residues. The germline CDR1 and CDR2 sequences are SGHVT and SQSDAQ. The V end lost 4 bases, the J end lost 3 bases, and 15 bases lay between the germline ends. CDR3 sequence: CASSYSIKVSNEKLFF. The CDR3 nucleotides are TGTGCCAGCAGCTACTCCATCAAGGTCTCTAATGAAAAACTGTTTTTT.

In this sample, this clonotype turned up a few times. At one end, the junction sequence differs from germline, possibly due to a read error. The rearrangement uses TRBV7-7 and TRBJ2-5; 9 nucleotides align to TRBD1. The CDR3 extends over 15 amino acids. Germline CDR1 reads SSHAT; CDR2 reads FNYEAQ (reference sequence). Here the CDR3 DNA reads TGTGCTAGCAGCTCTACAGGGGGCCTCCAAGAGACCCAGTACTTC. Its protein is CASSSTGGLQETQYF.

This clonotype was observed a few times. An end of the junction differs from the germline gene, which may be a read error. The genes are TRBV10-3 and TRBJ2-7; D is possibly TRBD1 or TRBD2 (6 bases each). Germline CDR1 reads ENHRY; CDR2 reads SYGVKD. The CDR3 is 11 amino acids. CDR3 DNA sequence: TGTGCCATCACCGAGGGGGGCGAGCTTGTGTTC. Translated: CAITEGGELVF.

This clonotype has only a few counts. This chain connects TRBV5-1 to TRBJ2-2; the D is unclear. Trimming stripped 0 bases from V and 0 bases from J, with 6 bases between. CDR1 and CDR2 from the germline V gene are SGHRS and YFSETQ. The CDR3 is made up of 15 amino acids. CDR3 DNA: TGCGCCAGCAGCTTGGTATACCCGAACACCGGGGAGCTGTTTTTT. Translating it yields CASSLVYPNTGELFF.

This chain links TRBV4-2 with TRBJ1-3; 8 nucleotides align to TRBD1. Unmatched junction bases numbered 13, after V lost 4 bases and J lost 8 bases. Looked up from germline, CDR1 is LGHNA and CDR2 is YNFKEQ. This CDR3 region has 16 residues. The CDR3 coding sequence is TGTGCCAGCAGCCTCGGAGGAACAGGGGGTGAAGACACCATATATTTT. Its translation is CASSLGGTGGEDTIYF.

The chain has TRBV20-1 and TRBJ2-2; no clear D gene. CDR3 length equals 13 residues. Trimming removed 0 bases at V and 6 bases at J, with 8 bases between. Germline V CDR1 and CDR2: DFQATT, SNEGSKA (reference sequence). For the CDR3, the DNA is TGCAGTGCTAGAGATTCAGCCGCCGGGGAGCTGTTTTTT. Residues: CSARDSAAGELFF.

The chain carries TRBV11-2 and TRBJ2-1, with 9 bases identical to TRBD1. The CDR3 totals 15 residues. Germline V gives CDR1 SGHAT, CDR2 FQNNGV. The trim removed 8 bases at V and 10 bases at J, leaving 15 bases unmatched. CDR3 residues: CASGRQGVVIPEQFF. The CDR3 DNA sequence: TGTGCCAGCGGGCGACAGGGGGTTGTCATCCCAGAGCAGTTCTTC.

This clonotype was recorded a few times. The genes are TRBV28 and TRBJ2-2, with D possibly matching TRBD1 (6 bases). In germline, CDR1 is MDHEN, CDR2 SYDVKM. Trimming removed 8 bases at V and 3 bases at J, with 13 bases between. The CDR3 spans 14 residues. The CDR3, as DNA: TGTGCCAGCCAAACCACAGGGTACACCGGGGAGCTGTTTTTT. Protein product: CASQTTGYTGELFF. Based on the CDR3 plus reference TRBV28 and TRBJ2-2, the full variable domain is DVKVTQSSRYLVKRTGEKVFLECVQDMDHENMFWYRQDPGLGLRLIYFSYDVKMKEKGDIPEGYSVSREKKERFSLILESASTNQTSMYLCASQTTGYTGELFFGEGSRLTVL.

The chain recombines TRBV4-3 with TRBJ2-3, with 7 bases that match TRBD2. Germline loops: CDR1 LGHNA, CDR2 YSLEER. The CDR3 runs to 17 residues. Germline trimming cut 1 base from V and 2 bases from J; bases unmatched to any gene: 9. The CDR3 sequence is CASSQVLAGDSTDTQYF. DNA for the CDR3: TGCGCCAGCAGCCAAGTCCTCGCGGGGGATTCCACAGATACGCAGTATTTT.

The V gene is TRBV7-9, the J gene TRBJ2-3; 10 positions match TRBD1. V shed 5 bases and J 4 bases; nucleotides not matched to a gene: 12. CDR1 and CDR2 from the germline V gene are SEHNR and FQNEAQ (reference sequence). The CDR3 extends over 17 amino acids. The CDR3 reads CASSPPTGTGEPDTQYF. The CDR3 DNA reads TGTGCCAGCAGCCCGCCTACCGGGACAGGGGAACCAGATACGCAGTATTTT. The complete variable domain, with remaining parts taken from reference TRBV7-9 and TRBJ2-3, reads DTGVSQNPRHKITKRGQNVTFRCDPISEHNRLYWYRQTLGQGPEFLTYFQNEAQLEKSRLLSDRFSAERPKGSFSTLEIQRTEQGDSAMYLCASSPPTGTGEPDTQYFGPGTRLTVL.

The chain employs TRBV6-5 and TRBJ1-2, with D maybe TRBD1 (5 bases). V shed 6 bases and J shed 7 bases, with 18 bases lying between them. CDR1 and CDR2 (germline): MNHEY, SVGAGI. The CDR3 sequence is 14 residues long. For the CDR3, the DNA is TGTGCCAGCAGCGGCAGGGAAAGCCCGGGTGGCTACACCTTC. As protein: CASSGRESPGGYTF.

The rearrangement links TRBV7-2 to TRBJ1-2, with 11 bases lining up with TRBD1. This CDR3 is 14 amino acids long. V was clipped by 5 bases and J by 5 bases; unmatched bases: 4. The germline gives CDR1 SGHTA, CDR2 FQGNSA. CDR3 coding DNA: TGTGCCAGCAGCCCGGGGGACAGGGGGTATGGCTACACCTTC. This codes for CASSPGDRGYGYTF.